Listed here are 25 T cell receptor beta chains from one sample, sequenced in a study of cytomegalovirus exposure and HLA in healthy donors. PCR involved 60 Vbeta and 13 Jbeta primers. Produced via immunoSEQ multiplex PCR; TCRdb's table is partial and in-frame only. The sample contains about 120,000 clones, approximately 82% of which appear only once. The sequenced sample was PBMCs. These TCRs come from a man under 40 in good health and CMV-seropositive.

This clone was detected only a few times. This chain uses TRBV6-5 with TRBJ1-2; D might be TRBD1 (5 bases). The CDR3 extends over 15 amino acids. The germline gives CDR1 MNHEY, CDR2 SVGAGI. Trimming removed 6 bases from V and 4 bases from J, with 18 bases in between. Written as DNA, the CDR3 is TGTGCCAGCAGGCGGGGCAGGGAAAGAGGCTATGGCTACACCTTC. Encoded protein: CASRRGRERGYGYTF.

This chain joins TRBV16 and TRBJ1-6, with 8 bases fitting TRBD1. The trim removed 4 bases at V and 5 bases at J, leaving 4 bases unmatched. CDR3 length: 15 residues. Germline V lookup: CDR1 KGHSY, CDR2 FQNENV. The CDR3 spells CASSLQGGDNSPLHF. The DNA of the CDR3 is TGTGCCAGCAGCCTACAGGGGGGTGATAATTCACCCCTCCACTTT. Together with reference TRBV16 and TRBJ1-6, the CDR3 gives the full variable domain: GEEVAQTPKHLVRGEGQKAKLYCAPIKGHSYVFWYQQVLKNEFKFLISFQNENVFDETGMPKERFSAKCLPNSPCSLEIQATKLEDSAVYFCASSLQGGDNSPLHFGNGTRLTVT.

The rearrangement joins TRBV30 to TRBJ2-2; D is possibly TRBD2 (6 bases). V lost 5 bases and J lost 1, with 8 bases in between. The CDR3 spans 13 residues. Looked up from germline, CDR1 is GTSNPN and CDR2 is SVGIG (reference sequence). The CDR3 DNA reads TGTGCCTGGGGGGGAGGGAACACCGGGGAGCTGTTTTTT. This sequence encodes CAWGGGNTGELFF.

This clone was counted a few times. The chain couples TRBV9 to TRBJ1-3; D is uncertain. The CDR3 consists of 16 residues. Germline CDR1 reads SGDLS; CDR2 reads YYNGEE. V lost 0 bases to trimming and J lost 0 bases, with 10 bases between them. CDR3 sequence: CASSVATGISGNTIYF. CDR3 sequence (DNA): TGTGCCAGCAGCGTAGCAACGGGGATCTCTGGAAACACCATATATTTT.

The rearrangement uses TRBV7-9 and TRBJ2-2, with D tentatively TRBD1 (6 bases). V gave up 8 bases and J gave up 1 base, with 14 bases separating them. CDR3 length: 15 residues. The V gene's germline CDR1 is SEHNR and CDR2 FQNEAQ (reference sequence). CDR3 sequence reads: CASPPGQKNTGELFF. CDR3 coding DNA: TGTGCCAGCCCACCCGGACAGAAGAACACCGGGGAGCTGTTTTTT.

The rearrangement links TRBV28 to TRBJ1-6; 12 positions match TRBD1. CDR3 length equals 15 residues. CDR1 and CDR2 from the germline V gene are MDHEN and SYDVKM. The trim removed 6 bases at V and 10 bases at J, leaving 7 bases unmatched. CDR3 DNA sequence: TGTGCCAGCAGGGAGGCCGGGACAGGGGGCTCACCCCTCCACTTT. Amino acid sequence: CASREAGTGGSPLHF.

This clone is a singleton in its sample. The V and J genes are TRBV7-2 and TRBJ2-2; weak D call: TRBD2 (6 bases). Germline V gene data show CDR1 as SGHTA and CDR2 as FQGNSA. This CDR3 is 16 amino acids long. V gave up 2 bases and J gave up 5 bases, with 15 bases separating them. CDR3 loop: CASSLLPGGLTGELFF. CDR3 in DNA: TGTGCCAGCAGCTTACTTCCCGGGGGATTAACCGGGGAGCTGTTTTTT.

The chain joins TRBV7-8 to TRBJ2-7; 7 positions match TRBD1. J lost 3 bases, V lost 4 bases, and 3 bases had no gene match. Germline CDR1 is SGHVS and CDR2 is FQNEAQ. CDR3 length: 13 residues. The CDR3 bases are TGTGCCAGCAGCTCGGACAGGTTCTACGAGCAGTACTTC. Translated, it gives CASSSDRFYEQYF.

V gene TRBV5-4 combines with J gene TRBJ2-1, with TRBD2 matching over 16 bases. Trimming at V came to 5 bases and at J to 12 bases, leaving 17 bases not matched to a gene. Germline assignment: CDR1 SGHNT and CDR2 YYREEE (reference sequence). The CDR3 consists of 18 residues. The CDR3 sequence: CASRSGTSGGAILERQFF. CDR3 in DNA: TGTGCCAGCAGGTCCGGGACTAGCGGGGGGGCCATCCTAGAAAGGCAGTTCTTC.

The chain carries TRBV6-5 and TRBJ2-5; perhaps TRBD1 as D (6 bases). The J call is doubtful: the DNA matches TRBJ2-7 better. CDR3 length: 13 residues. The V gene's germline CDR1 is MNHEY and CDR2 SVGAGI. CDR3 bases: TGTGCCAGCACCCACAGGGAATCCTACGAGCAGTACTTC. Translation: CASTHRESYEQYF.

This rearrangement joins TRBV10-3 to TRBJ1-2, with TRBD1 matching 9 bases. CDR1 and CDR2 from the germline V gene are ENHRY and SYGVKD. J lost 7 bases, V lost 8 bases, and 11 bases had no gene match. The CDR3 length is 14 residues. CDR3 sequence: CAIWEDRGISGYTF. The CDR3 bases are TGTGCCATCTGGGAGGACAGGGGTATTAGTGGCTACACCTTC.

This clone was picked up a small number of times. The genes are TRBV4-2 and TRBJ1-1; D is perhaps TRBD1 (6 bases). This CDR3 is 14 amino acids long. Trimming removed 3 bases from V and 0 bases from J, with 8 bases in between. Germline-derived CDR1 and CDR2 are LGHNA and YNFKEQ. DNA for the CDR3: TGTGCCAGCAGCCATGGGACATTGAACACTGAAGCTTTCTTT. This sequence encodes CASSHGTLNTEAFF.

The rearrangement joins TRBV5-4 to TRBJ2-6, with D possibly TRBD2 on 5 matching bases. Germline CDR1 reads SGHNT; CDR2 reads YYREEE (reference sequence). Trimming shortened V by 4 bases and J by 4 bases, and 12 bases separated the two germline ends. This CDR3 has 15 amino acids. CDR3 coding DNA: TGTGCCAGCAGCAGCACGGGGAGCGGGGCCAACGTCCTGACTTTC. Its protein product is CASSSTGSGANVLTF.

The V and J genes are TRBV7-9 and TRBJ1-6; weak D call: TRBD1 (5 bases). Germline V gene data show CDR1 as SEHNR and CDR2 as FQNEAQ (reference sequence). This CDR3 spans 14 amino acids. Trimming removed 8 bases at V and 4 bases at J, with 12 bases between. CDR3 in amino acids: CASGGDTYNSPLHF. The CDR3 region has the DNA TGTGCCAGCGGAGGGGATACTTATAATTCACCCCTCCACTTT.

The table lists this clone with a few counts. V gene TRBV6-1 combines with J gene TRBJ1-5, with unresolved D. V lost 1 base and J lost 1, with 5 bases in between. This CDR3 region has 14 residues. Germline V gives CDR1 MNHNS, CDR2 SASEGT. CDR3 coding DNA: TGTGCCAGCAGTGAAGGTTTAAGCAATCAGCCCCAGCATTTT. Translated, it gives CASSEGLSNQPQHF.

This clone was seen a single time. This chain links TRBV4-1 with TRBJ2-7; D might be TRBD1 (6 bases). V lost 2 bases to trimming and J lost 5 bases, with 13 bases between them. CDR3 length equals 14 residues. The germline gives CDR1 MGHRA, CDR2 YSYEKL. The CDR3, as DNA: TGCGCCAGCAGCCAAAACTCCGACAGGCACGAGCAGTACTTC. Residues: CASSQNSDRHEQYF.

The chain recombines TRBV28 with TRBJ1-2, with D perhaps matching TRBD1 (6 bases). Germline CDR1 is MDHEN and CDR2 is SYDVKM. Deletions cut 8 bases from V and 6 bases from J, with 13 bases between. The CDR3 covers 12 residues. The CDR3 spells CASYYRADGYTF. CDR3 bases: TGTGCCAGCTATTACAGGGCGGATGGCTACACCTTC.

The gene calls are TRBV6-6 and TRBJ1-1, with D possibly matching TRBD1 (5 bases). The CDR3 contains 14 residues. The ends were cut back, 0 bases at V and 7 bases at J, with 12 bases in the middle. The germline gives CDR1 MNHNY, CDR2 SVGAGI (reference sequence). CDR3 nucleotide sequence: TGTGCCAGCAGTTACTCAAGACAGAGCAGTGAAGCTTTCTTT. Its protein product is CASSYSRQSSEAFF.

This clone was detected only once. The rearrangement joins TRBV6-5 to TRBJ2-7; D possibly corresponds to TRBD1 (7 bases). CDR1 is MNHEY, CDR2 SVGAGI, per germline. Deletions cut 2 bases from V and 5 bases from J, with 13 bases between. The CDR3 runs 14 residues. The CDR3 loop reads CASSYAGGGDEQYF. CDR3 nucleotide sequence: TGTGCCAGCAGTTACGCAGGGGGAGGAGACGAGCAGTACTTC.

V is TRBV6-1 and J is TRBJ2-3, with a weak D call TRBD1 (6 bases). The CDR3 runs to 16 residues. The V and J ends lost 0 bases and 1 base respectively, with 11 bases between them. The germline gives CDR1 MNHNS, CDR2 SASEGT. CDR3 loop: CASSEARRGGTDTQYF. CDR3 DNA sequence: TGTGCCAGCAGTGAAGCGCGCAGGGGAGGCACAGATACGCAGTATTTT.

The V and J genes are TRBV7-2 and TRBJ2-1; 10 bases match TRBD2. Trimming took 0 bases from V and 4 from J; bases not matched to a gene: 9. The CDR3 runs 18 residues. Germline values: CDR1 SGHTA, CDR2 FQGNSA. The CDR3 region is CASSLAPGLARSYNEQFF. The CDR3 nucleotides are TGTGCCAGCAGCTTAGCGCCGGGACTAGCGCGGAGTTACAATGAGCAGTTCTTC.

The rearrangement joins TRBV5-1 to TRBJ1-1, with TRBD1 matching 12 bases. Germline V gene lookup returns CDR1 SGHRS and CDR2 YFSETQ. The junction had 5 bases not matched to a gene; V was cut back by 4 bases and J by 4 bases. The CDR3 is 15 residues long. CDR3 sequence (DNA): TGCGCCAGCAGCCCGGGACAGGGGGCTTTCACTGAAGCTTTCTTT. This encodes CASSPGQGAFTEAFF.

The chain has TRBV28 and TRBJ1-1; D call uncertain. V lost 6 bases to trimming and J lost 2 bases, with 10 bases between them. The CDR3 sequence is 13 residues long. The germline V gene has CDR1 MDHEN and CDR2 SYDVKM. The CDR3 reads CASRADPNTEAFF. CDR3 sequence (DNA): TGTGCCAGCAGAGCCGATCCCAACACTGAAGCTTTCTTT.

CDR3 nucleotides: TGTGCCAGCAGCTCGGGACAGGGCCACTCTGGGGCCAACGTCCTGACTTTC. Its protein is CASSSGQGHSGANVLTF. The J gene is TRBJ2-6, the V gene TRBV7-3; 9 bases agree with TRBD1. Germline trimming cut 4 bases from V and 0 bases from J; bases unmatched to any gene: 4. The CDR3 runs to 17 residues. Germline lookup yields CDR1 SGHTA and CDR2 FQGTGA.

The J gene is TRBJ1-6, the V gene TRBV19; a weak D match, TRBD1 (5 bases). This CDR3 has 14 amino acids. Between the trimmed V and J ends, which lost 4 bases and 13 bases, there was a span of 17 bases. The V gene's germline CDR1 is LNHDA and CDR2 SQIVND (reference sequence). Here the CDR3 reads CASSTEGRTDPLHF. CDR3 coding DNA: TGTGCCAGTAGTACGGAGGGACGGACTGATCCCCTCCACTTT. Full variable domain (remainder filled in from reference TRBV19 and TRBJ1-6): DGGITQSPKYLFRKEGQNVTLSCEQNLNHDAMYWYRQDPGQGLRLIYYSQIVNDFQKGDIAEGYSVSREKKESFPLTVTSAQKNPTAFYLCASSTEGRTDPLHFGNGTRLTVT.